These T cell receptor beta chains were read from a single sample in a study of T cell changes during pregnancy in multiple sclerosis. TCRdb's table, derived via immunoSEQ multiplex PCR, lists solely in-frame clones and lacks some. The sample contains about 75,000 clones, 90% to 95% of which appear only once. Sequenced material: CD4+ T cells from peripheral blood mononuclear cells, taken after pregnancy. These receptors came from a female donor with multiple sclerosis, enrolled in a pregnancy study. Each CDR3 is given with its conserved first and last residue. The order of the fields is J gene, V gene, D gene, clone size, CDR3 DNA, CDR3 protein. The D gene is left open where the match is weak. The size entry is marked missing in some rows and otherwise reads once, few, many or a size class.

J gene: TRBJ2-1
V gene: TRBV6-1
D gene: TRBD2
clone size: NA
CDR3 DNA: TGTGCCAGCAGTGAATTTTTAATCCTAGCGGGAGTTTACAATGAGCAGTTCTTC
CDR3 protein: CASSEFLILAGVYNEQFF

J gene: TRBJ2-4
V gene: TRBV5-4
D gene: TRBD2
clone size: NA
CDR3 DNA: TGTGCCAGCAGCCGCCCCGGGGCGGGAGGGCTAGCCAAAAACATTCAGTACTTC
CDR3 protein: CASSRPGAGGLAKNIQYF

J gene: TRBJ2-5
V gene: TRBV5-3
D gene: TRBD1
clone size: few
CDR3 DNA: TGTGCCAGAAGCTGCCGGGACAGAGAGTGGGAGACCCAGTACTTC
CDR3 protein: CARSCRDREWETQYF

J gene: TRBJ1-1
V gene: TRBV11-2
D gene: TRBD1
clone size: NA
CDR3 DNA: TGTGCCAGCAGCCACCCGCCGCAGGGGGCCAACACTGAAGCTTTCTTT
CDR3 protein: CASSHPPQGANTEAFF

J gene: TRBJ2-7
V gene: TRBV29-1
D gene: TRBD2
clone size: once
CDR3 DNA: TGCAGCGTGGGACTAGCGGGAGGCTACGAGCAGTACTTC
CDR3 protein: CSVGLAGGYEQYF

J gene: TRBJ2-5
V gene: TRBV9
D gene: TRBD2
clone size: NA
CDR3 DNA: TGTGCCAGCAGCATTTCTAGCGGGAGAGGAGAGACCCAGTACTTC
CDR3 protein: CASSISSGRGETQYF

J gene: TRBJ2-7
V gene: TRBV7-2
D gene: TRBD1
clone size: NA
CDR3 DNA: TGTGCCAGCAGCTTAGACAGGGGCTCCTACGAGCAGTACTTC
CDR3 protein: CASSLDRGSYEQYF

J gene: TRBJ2-1
V gene: TRBV14
D gene: NA
clone size: NA
CDR3 DNA: TGTGCCAGCAGCCAAGGGCGCGGCGTTGAGCAGTTCTTC
CDR3 protein: CASSQGRGVEQFF

J gene: TRBJ2-7
V gene: TRBV5-1
D gene: TRBD2
clone size: NA
CDR3 DNA: TGCGCCAGCAGCCTGGGTCTAGCGGGAGGTAGCTCCTACGAGCAGTACTTC
CDR3 protein: CASSLGLAGGSSYEQYF

J gene: TRBJ2-1
V gene: TRBV5-1
D gene: NA
clone size: NA
CDR3 DNA: TGCGCCAGCAGCTTGGTCGGCGGGTCCTCCTACAATGAGCAGTTCTTC
CDR3 protein: CASSLVGGSSYNEQFF

J gene: TRBJ2-7
V gene: TRBV9
D gene: TRBD2
clone size: once
CDR3 DNA: TGTGCCAGCAGCGTAGGGGTCGGACTAGGAACCTACGAGCAGTACTTC
CDR3 protein: CASSVGVGLGTYEQYF

J gene: TRBJ2-1
V gene: TRBV5-1
D gene: TRBD2
clone size: NA
CDR3 DNA: TGCGCCAGCAGCTTTCTAGCGGGAGGACGGAATGAGCAGTTCTTC
CDR3 protein: CASSFLAGGRNEQFF

J gene: TRBJ2-6
V gene: TRBV7-9
D gene: TRBD2
clone size: NA
CDR3 DNA: TGTGCCATCACGGGGGGGCGGACTAGCGGGGGCTCTGGGGCCAACGTCCTGACTTTC
CDR3 protein: CAITGGRTSGGSGANVLTF

J gene: TRBJ2-3
V gene: TRBV18
D gene: NA
clone size: NA
CDR3 DNA: TGTGCCAGCTCACCGCTCCGGGTGGGCGGGTGGCCTAGCACAGATACGCAGTATTTT
CDR3 protein: CASSPLRVGGWPSTDTQYF

J gene: TRBJ1-2
V gene: TRBV19
D gene: NA
clone size: NA
CDR3 DNA: TGTGCCAGTAGTCCTGACACGAGGGTCTATGGCTACACCTTC
CDR3 protein: CASSPDTRVYGYTF

J gene: TRBJ2-1
V gene: TRBV9
D gene: NA
clone size: once
CDR3 DNA: TGTGCCAGCAGCGTACTGGACACCTACAATGAGCAGTTCTTC
CDR3 protein: CASSVLDTYNEQFF

J gene: TRBJ2-5
V gene: TRBV5-4
D gene: TRBD1
clone size: NA
CDR3 DNA: TGTGCCAGCAGCTTACCGACAGGGGGAAGAGAGACCCAGTACTTC
CDR3 protein: CASSLPTGGRETQYF

J gene: TRBJ1-2
V gene: TRBV19
D gene: NA
clone size: NA
CDR3 DNA: TGTGCCAGCCGAATCCGGGGAGGGGAGGTGCGTGGTGGCTACACCTTC
CDR3 protein: CASRIRGGEVRGGYTF

J gene: TRBJ2-7
V gene: TRBV28
D gene: TRBD1
clone size: NA
CDR3 DNA: TGTGCCAGCAGCAGGGGGCAAACCTACGAGCAGTACTTC
CDR3 protein: CASSRGQTYEQYF

J gene: TRBJ1-2
V gene: TRBV28
D gene: TRBD1
clone size: once
CDR3 DNA: TGTGCCAGCAGCACCGGGACAGGGGCTTTACGCGGGGGCTACACCTTC
CDR3 protein: CASSTGTGALRGGYTF

J gene: TRBJ2-7
V gene: TRBV6-5
D gene: TRBD1
clone size: NA
CDR3 DNA: TGTGCCAGCAGGGGGACAGGGAGAAACGAGCAGTACTTC
CDR3 protein: CASRGTGRNEQYF

J gene: TRBJ2-7
V gene: TRBV29-1
D gene: TRBD2
clone size: NA
CDR3 DNA: TGCAGCGTGGGCAGCGGGAGCTACGAGCAGTACTTC
CDR3 protein: CSVGSGSYEQYF

J gene: TRBJ2-6
V gene: TRBV25-1
D gene: NA
clone size: once
CDR3 DNA: TGTGCCAGCAGACGGACTAAAGTCCTTGGGGCCAACGTCCTGACTTTC
CDR3 protein: CASRRTKVLGANVLTF

J gene: TRBJ2-7
V gene: TRBV27
D gene: NA
clone size: NA
CDR3 DNA: TGTGCCAGCAGCAGACTAGGAGAGCAGTACTTC
CDR3 protein: CASSRLGEQYF

J gene: TRBJ2-6
V gene: TRBV4-1
D gene: TRBD1
clone size: once
CDR3 DNA: TGCGCCAGCAGCCAAGGAGTCTCGGACAGGGAGAGCTCTGGGGCCAACGTCCTGACTTTC
CDR3 protein: CASSQGVSDRESSGANVLTF

J gene: TRBJ2-3
V gene: TRBV18
D gene: TRBD1
clone size: NA
CDR3 DNA: TGTGCCAGCTCACGGGACAGGGCTGGGGCAGATACGCAGTATTTT
CDR3 protein: CASSRDRAGADTQYF

J gene: TRBJ2-3
V gene: TRBV27
D gene: TRBD2
clone size: NA
CDR3 DNA: TGTGCCAGCAGTCGACGGACTAGCGGGCGCACAGATACGCAGTATTTT
CDR3 protein: CASSRRTSGRTDTQYF

J gene: TRBJ1-4
V gene: TRBV7-9
D gene: NA
clone size: once
CDR3 DNA: TGTGCCAGCAGCTCCGGGATTGTAGCTAATGAAAAACTGTTTTTT
CDR3 protein: CASSSGIVANEKLFF

J gene: TRBJ2-3
V gene: TRBV10-3
D gene: NA
clone size: NA
CDR3 DNA: TGTGCCATCAGCGGGGCCGGGACTAGCACAGATACGCAGTATTTT
CDR3 protein: CAISGAGTSTDTQYF

J gene: TRBJ1-1
V gene: TRBV30
D gene: NA
clone size: NA
CDR3 DNA: TGTGCCTGGATGGCAGGATCCGCTGAAGCTTTCTTT
CDR3 protein: CAWMAGSAEAFF

J gene: TRBJ2-6
V gene: TRBV19
D gene: NA
clone size: NA
CDR3 DNA: TGTGCCAGTAGTATAGACGGCTCTGGGGCCAACGTCCTGACTTTC
CDR3 protein: CASSIDGSGANVLTF

J gene: TRBJ2-7
V gene: TRBV5-1
D gene: NA
clone size: NA
CDR3 DNA: TGCGCCAGCAGCCGCACAGCACCCTACGAGCAGTACTTC
CDR3 protein: CASSRTAPYEQYF

J gene: TRBJ1-1
V gene: TRBV2
D gene: NA
clone size: NA
CDR3 DNA: TGTGCCAGCAGTATTAAGAGGGCTACTGAAGCTTTCTTT
CDR3 protein: CASSIKRATEAFF

J gene: TRBJ2-7
V gene: TRBV7-2
D gene: TRBD2
clone size: NA
CDR3 DNA: TGTGCCAGCAGCTTCCATTCGGGGGGGGTGGGGAACGAGCAGTACTTC
CDR3 protein: CASSFHSGGVGNEQYF

J gene: TRBJ2-3
V gene: TRBV7-9
D gene: TRBD1
clone size: NA
CDR3 DNA: TGTGCCAGCAGCTTAGTGCAGGGGGCGCGTGAAGATACGCAGTATTTT
CDR3 protein: CASSLVQGAREDTQYF

J gene: TRBJ2-7
V gene: TRBV19
D gene: TRBD1
clone size: NA
CDR3 DNA: TGTGCCACCAAATCTCTCGGGACAGGGGGGGGCGAGCAGTACTTC
CDR3 protein: CATKSLGTGGGEQYF

J gene: TRBJ2-7
V gene: TRBV5-6
D gene: NA
clone size: NA
CDR3 DNA: TGTGCCAGCAGCTTGGGCTATGCGGAGGAGCAGTACTTC
CDR3 protein: CASSLGYAEEQYF

J gene: TRBJ2-7
V gene: TRBV28
D gene: NA
clone size: once
CDR3 DNA: TGTGCCAGCAGTTTGTCCCTCGCCTACGAGCAGTACTTC
CDR3 protein: CASSLSLAYEQYF

J gene: TRBJ1-2
V gene: TRBV2
D gene: TRBD1
clone size: NA
CDR3 DNA: TGTGCCAGCAGTGAAAGGCGGCAGGGGGCGCCTTTCGTCGGCTACACCTTC
CDR3 protein: CASSERRQGAPFVGYTF

J gene: TRBJ2-7
V gene: TRBV5-1
D gene: NA
clone size: once
CDR3 DNA: TGCGCCAGCAGCTTATCGCGGGGTTCCTACGAGCAGTACTTC
CDR3 protein: CASSLSRGSYEQYF

J gene: TRBJ2-7
V gene: TRBV28
D gene: NA
clone size: NA
CDR3 DNA: TGTGCCAGCAGCGACAATGTTGTGCAGTACTTC
CDR3 protein: CASSDNVVQYF

J gene: TRBJ1-4
V gene: TRBV18
D gene: NA
clone size: NA
CDR3 DNA: TGTGCCAGCTCACCAGTGACAGTTGCAACTAATGAAAAACTGTTTTTT
CDR3 protein: CASSPVTVATNEKLFF

J gene: TRBJ2-2
V gene: TRBV5-8
D gene: NA
clone size: NA
CDR3 DNA: TGTGCCAGCACCCTAGACAGGCCCACCGGGGAGCTGTTTTTT
CDR3 protein: CASTLDRPTGELFF

J gene: TRBJ2-2
V gene: TRBV5-1
D gene: NA
clone size: NA
CDR3 DNA: TGCGCCAGCAACATCAGGGGGGACGGGGAGCTGTTTTTT
CDR3 protein: CASNIRGDGELFF

J gene: TRBJ2-1
V gene: TRBV15
D gene: TRBD2
clone size: once
CDR3 DNA: TGTGCCACCAGCAGAGATCGCACTAGCGGGAGAAGGCATGAGCAGTTCTTC
CDR3 protein: CATSRDRTSGRRHEQFF

J gene: TRBJ1-1
V gene: TRBV19
D gene: TRBD1
clone size: few
CDR3 DNA: TGTGCCAGTAGTACCACGACAGGGACTGAAGCTTTCTTT
CDR3 protein: CASSTTTGTEAFF

J gene: TRBJ2-2
V gene: TRBV19
D gene: NA
clone size: NA
CDR3 DNA: TGTGCCAGTAAGACAGTCGGGGAGCTGTTTTTT
CDR3 protein: CASKTVGELFF